This T cell receptor beta chain is from a study of blood T cell repertoires in COVID-19. Study in general: Acute and convalescent COVID-19 samples came from the United States, Italy and Spain. Sources were T cells, B-cell-depleted T cells, or PBMCs; the material itself was cDNA or gDNA.

As for this clone: At one end the junction does not follow the germline gene, possibly because of a read error.

In the study's own analysis: How many nucleated cells were present was estimated from reference gene primer amplification. The assay was immunoSEQ multiplex PCR, and TCRdb's table has in-frame clones only and misses some. The V and J calls and clone size are taken from that table; D and trimming were inferred from the DNA. The table lists about 34,000 clones, 80% of them singletons. The TCR originated in a woman in her seventies with acute or convalescent COVID-19. Sequenced input: peripheral blood.

CDR3 bases: TGTGCCAGCAGCCTGCGACTAGAAGAGGGATACGGCCAGGTGGATTTT. Protein product: CASSLRLEEGYGQVDF. The gene calls are TRBV5-5 and TRBJ2-3; maybe TRBD2 (6 bases). CDR1 and CDR2 from the germline V gene are SGHKS and YYEKEE (reference sequence). This CDR3 contains 16 residues.